The source of this T cell receptor beta chain is a study of T-cell reconstitution after alpha-beta-depleted transplantation in children. CDR3 length: 16 amino acids. Per the germline V gene, CDR1 is MDHEN and CDR2 is SYDVKM. Trimming took 4 bases from V and 0 from J, leaving 10 bases between them. Study-wide results and limits: Newly produced T cells mostly provided counts and TCRbeta diversity after one year, as hyperexpanded clones declined.

Worth noting for this clonotype: The antigen is unknown.

Unique molecular identifiers were incorporated into the prepared TCRbeta library. MiXCR, run by TCRdb on the PCR reads, gives a single entry per CDR3 protein. The sample carries roughly 200,000 distinct CDR3 sequences, approximately 11% recorded once. This chain links TRBV28 with TRBJ2-6; D uncertain. The specimen was PBMCs, collected before TCRalphabeta/CD19-depleted stem cell transplant. The receptor's source is a child younger than two with acute myeloid leukemia, due to receive a stem cell transplant. The chain's CDR3 is CASSSPFTSGANVLTF. The CDR3 DNA sequence: TGTGCCAGCAGTTCCCCCTTTACCTCTGGGGCCAACGTCCTGACTTTC.